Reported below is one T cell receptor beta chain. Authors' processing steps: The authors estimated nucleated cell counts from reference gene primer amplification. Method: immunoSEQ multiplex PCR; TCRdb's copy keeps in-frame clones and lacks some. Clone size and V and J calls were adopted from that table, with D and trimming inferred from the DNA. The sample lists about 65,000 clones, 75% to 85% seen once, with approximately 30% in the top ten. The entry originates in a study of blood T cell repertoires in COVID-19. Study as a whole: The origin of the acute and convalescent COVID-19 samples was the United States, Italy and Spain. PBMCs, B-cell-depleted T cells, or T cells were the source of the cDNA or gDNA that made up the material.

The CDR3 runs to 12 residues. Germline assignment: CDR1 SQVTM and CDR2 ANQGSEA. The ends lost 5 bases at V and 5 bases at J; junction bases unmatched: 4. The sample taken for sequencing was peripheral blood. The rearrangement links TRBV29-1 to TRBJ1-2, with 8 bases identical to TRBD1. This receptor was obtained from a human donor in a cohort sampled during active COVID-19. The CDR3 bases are TGCAGCGTTTTGGACAGGGTGTATGGCTACACCTTC. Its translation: CSVLDRVYGYTF.